This passage covers 27 T cell receptor beta chains from one sample sequenced in a study of tumour-infiltrating T cells in Burkitt lymphoma (dated by TCRdb to about 2020). The library came from the immunoSEQ multiplex PCR assay. The immuneACCESS repertoire file appears here via TCRdb, limited to in-frame rearrangements. These files lack a portion of the clones; in checked studies, under half of the deficit traces to unresolved V genes, and the cause of the others is not known. This sample has around 46,000 clones in its table, and approximately 31% of those were observed once. The ten biggest clones cover 2.9% of the sample. Sequencing was carried out using tumor tissue. These TCRs come from a human donor with Burkitt lymphoma.

This clone was detected a few times. The chain links TRBV4-1 to TRBJ2-7; D may be TRBD1 (6 bases). The CDR3 length is 13 residues. CDR1 is MGHRA, CDR2 YSYEKL, per germline. V lost 4 bases and J lost 5, with 12 bases in between. CDR3 loop: CASSLRGFNEQYF. CDR3 nucleotides: TGCGCCAGCAGCCTGAGGGGGTTCAACGAGCAGTACTTC.

The chain combines TRBV25-1 with TRBJ2-3; D gene ambiguous. The CDR3 is made up of 12 amino acids. Germline values: CDR1 MGHDK, CDR2 SYGVNS. Trimming cost V 3 bases and J 9 bases, with 10 bases left between them. As DNA, the CDR3 is TGTGCCAGCAGTGATGCAGCTAAGACGCAGTATTTT. It translates to CASSDAAKTQYF. Using reference TRBV25-1 and TRBJ2-3 for the parts outside the CDR3, the full variable domain is EADIYQTPRYLVIGTGKKITLECSQTMGHDKMYWYQQDPGMELHLIHYSYGVNSTEKGDLSSESTVSRIRTEHFPLTLESARPSHTSQYLCASSDAAKTQYFGPGTRLTVL.

This clone was detected a few times. The chain has TRBV11-2 and TRBJ1-6, with D perhaps TRBD1 (5 bases). Germline values: CDR1 SGHAT, CDR2 FQNNGV. V was cut by 1 base and J by 10 bases, with 14 bases left in between. The CDR3 totals 15 residues. For the CDR3, the DNA is TGTGCCAGCAGCTTAGGTCGGGGCGCCGGATCACCCCTCCACTTT. Its translation: CASSLGRGAGSPLHF.

In its sample, this clone was seen a few times. CDR3 protein: CASTVGYGQPQHF. Written as DNA, the CDR3 is TGTGCCAGCACAGTCGGGTACGGTCAGCCCCAGCATTTT. The gene calls are TRBV19 and TRBJ1-5; D is uncertain. This CDR3 has 13 residues. Trimming shortened V by 9 bases and J by 6 bases, and 15 bases separated the two germline ends. Germline V gene lookup returns CDR1 LNHDA and CDR2 SQIVND (reference sequence).

This chain connects TRBV6-5 to TRBJ2-2; 15 bases map to TRBD2. With 5 bases clipped from V and 6 bases from J, the junction kept 1 base outside the gene matches. Germline V gene lookup returns CDR1 MNHEY and CDR2 SVGAGI. The CDR3 loop spans 15 amino acids. The CDR3: CASSGLAGGPGELFF. The CDR3 bases are TGTGCCAGCAGTGGACTAGCGGGGGGGCCCGGGGAGCTGTTTTTT.

V gene TRBV15 combines with J gene TRBJ1-1; 8 nucleotides line up with TRBD1. J was trimmed by 11 bases and V by 0 bases; bases with no gene match: 17. The CDR3 has 17 residues. CDR1 and CDR2 (germline): LNHNV, YYDKDF (reference sequence). The CDR3 DNA follows: TGTGCCACCAGCAGAGATGTCTTTCTGGAGACAGGGGTGGCGGCTTTCTTT. This encodes CATSRDVFLETGVAAFF.

The chain links TRBV2 to TRBJ2-3; 7 bases line up with TRBD1. The germline CDR1 and CDR2 sequences are SNHLY and FYNNEI. V shed 4 bases and J 3 bases; nucleotides not matched to a gene: 7. The CDR3 loop spans 15 amino acids. CDR3 residues: CASSAAYRGTDTQYF. DNA for the CDR3: TGTGCCAGCAGTGCCGCCTACAGGGGAACAGATACGCAGTATTTT.

The chain joins TRBV2 to TRBJ1-3; D gene uncertain. CDR1 is SNHLY and CDR2 is FYNNEI in the germline V gene. V dropped 6 bases and J dropped 0 bases, with 6 bases sitting between them. This CDR3 contains 13 residues. CDR3 residues: CASSVSSGNTIYF. The CDR3 nucleotides are TGTGCCAGCAGCGTGAGCTCTGGAAACACCATATATTTT.

This clone came up once. This chain uses TRBV27 with TRBJ1-6; D is possibly TRBD1 (5 bases). Trimming left V 6 bases short and J 0 bases short, with 9 bases between. The length of the CDR3 is 15 residues. Germline assignment: CDR1 MNHEY and CDR2 SMNVEV (reference sequence). CDR3 protein: CASRAGSSYNSPLHF. The CDR3, as DNA: TGTGCCAGCAGGGCAGGGAGCTCCTATAATTCACCCCTCCACTTT.

This chain connects TRBV5-1 to TRBJ2-2; the match to TRBD1 covers 7 bases. Germline V CDR1 and CDR2: SGHRS, YFSETQ. V lost 6 bases to trimming and J lost 5 bases; unmatched junction nucleotides: 7. The length of the CDR3 is 14 residues. CDR3 region: CASTPGTVTGELFF. The CDR3 DNA reads as TGCGCCAGCACTCCCGGGACAGTGACCGGGGAGCTGTTTTTT.

The chain combines TRBV2 with TRBJ2-7; D unresolved. CDR1 and CDR2 from the germline V gene are SNHLY and FYNNEI. Trimming removed 6 bases at V and 1 base at J, with 10 bases between. The CDR3 is 13 residues long. CDR3 loop: CASSLDISYEQYF. The CDR3 DNA reads as TGTGCCAGCAGCCTCGACATTTCCTACGAGCAGTACTTC.

The chain's CDR3 is CASSLGEEGPSTDTQYF. The CDR3 DNA reads as TGTGCCAGCAGCTTAGGTGAGGAGGGACCTAGCACAGATACGCAGTATTTT. The rearrangement uses TRBV7-9 and TRBJ2-3; perhaps TRBD2 as D (6 bases). Trimming removed 1 base at V and 0 bases at J, with 14 bases between. This CDR3 is 17 amino acids long. CDR1 is SEHNR and CDR2 is FQNEAQ in the germline V gene (reference sequence). The full variable domain, in which reference TRBV7-9 and TRBJ2-3 provide the parts outside the CDR3, is DTGVSQNPRHKITKRGQNVTFRCDPISEHNRLYWYRQTLGQGPEFLTYFQNEAQLEKSRLLSDRFSAERPKGSFSTLEIQRTEQGDSAMYLCASSLGEEGPSTDTQYFGPGTRLTVL.

This rearrangement joins TRBV7-2 to TRBJ2-7; TRBD1 might be the D (5 bases). V shed 6 bases and J shed 4 bases, with 13 bases lying between them. There are 13 residues in the CDR3. The germline CDR1 and CDR2 sequences are SGHTA and FQGNSA. The CDR3 DNA reads as TGTGCCAGCAGTTCCCAGGACAAATACGAGCAGTACTTC. Encoded protein: CASSSQDKYEQYF.

This chain links TRBV18 with TRBJ1-3; weak D call: TRBD1 (5 bases). Germline lookup yields CDR1 KGHSH and CDR2 LQKENI. This CDR3 spans 16 amino acids. Trimming left V 2 bases short and J 0 bases short, with 11 bases between. The CDR3 DNA reads as TGTGCCAGCTCACCAGGTCAGGGCCCCTCTGGAAACACCATATATTTT. This encodes CASSPGQGPSGNTIYF.

The V gene is TRBV7-8, the J gene TRBJ2-5, with 14 bases fitting TRBD2. The length of the CDR3 is 16 residues. Trimming cost V 1 base and J 2 bases; bases outside gene matches: 0. The germline gives CDR1 SGHVS, CDR2 FQNEAQ. In nucleotides, the CDR3 is TGTGCCAGCAGCTTAGGACTAGCGGGGGGGCAAGAGACCCAGTACTTC. Residues: CASSLGLAGGQETQYF.

The table lists this clone with a few counts. This sequence joins TRBV4-1 and TRBJ1-2, with 9 bases aligning to TRBD1. V lost 8 bases to trimming and J lost 4 bases; unmatched junction nucleotides: 8. The CDR3 is made up of 14 amino acids. CDR1 and CDR2 (germline): MGHRA, YSYEKL. The CDR3, as DNA: TGCGCCAGCGAACGGACAGGGGCGGGCTATGGCTACACCTTC. Translating it yields CASERTGAGYGYTF.

This clone has a single count. This CDR3 is CASSLLGQGHQSSYNEQFF. In DNA, the CDR3 is TGTGCCAGCAGTTTATTAGGACAGGGCCACCAAAGCTCCTACAATGAGCAGTTCTTC. This chain uses TRBV28 with TRBJ2-1; 8 bases map to TRBD1. The CDR3 extends over 19 amino acids. Losses at the gene ends were 1 base for V and 0 bases for J; bases not matched to a gene: 11. The germline CDR1 and CDR2 sequences are MDHEN and SYDVKM.

The V gene is TRBV7-9, the J gene TRBJ2-5; possibly TRBD2 for D (5 bases). The germline V gene encodes CDR1 SEHNR and CDR2 FQNEAQ (reference sequence). Trimming left V 4 bases short and J 3 bases short, with 12 bases between. The length of the CDR3 is 14 residues. The chain's CDR3 is CASSYVLREETQYF. For the CDR3, the DNA is TGTGCCAGCAGCTACGTCTTGAGGGAAGAGACCCAGTACTTC.

This clone occurred a few times. CDR3 residues: CAWKPTGVTQYF. The CDR3 nucleotides are TGTGCCTGGAAGCCAACCGGGGTGACCCAGTACTTC. The chain has TRBV30 and TRBJ2-5; D is possibly TRBD2 (5 bases). The V and J ends lost 4 bases and 7 bases respectively, with 13 bases between them. Germline-derived CDR1 and CDR2 are GTSNPN and SVGIG (reference sequence). This CDR3 region has 12 residues.

A few counts support this clone. The V gene is TRBV6-1, the J gene TRBJ1-1; no clear D. This CDR3 spans 13 amino acids. From germline, CDR1 is MNHNS and CDR2 SASEGT. Trimming shortened V by 7 bases and J by 6 bases, and 15 bases separated the two germline ends. The CDR3: CASMFRGRAEAFF. CDR3 bases: TGTGCCAGCATGTTTCGGGGTAGGGCTGAAGCTTTCTTT.

This rearrangement joins TRBV19 to TRBJ1-6; D might be TRBD1 (5 bases). Germline V lookup: CDR1 LNHDA, CDR2 SQIVND (reference sequence). The ends were cut back, 7 bases at V and 11 bases at J, with 21 bases in the middle. The CDR3 is 15 residues long. The CDR3 nucleotides are TGTGCCAGTACTCCCTTCGGGGGGGGAAAGGCACCCCTCCACTTT. This codes for CASTPFGGGKAPLHF.

The chain recombines TRBV30 with TRBJ1-3, with D uncertain. Trimming shortened V by 5 bases and J by 7 bases, and 12 bases separated the two germline ends. The germline V gene has CDR1 GTSNPN and CDR2 SVGIG (reference sequence). The CDR3 is 12 residues long. CDR3 in amino acids: CAWEGGSNTIYF. CDR3 nucleotide sequence: TGTGCCTGGGAAGGCGGAAGTAACACCATATATTTT. The full variable domain, rest sourced from reference TRBV30 and TRBJ1-3, is SQTIHQWPATLVQPVGSPLSLECTVEGTSNPNLYWYRQAAGRGLQLLFYSVGIGQISSEVPQNLSASRPQDRQFILSSKKLLLSDSGFYLCAWEGGSNTIYFGEGSWLTVV.

This clone was picked up a small number of times. V and J are TRBV6-5 and TRBJ2-7; TRBD2 aligns across 7 bases. V dropped 0 bases and J dropped 3; count of bases not matched to a gene: 5. This CDR3 has 15 residues. The germline V gene has CDR1 MNHEY and CDR2 SVGAGI. CDR3 protein: CASSYSVAGVYEQYF. The CDR3 DNA sequence: TGTGCCAGCAGTTACTCCGTCGCGGGGGTCTACGAGCAGTACTTC.

The chain combines TRBV6-6 with TRBJ1-2; the match to TRBD1 covers 7 bases. Trimming removed 6 bases from V and 5 bases from J; junction bases left unmatched: 9. This CDR3 spans 14 amino acids. Germline CDR1 is MNHNY and CDR2 is SVGAGI (reference sequence). CDR3 amino acids: CASSSTDRAYGYTF. The DNA of the CDR3 is TGTGCCAGCAGCTCCACTGACAGGGCGTATGGCTACACCTTC.

V gene TRBV9 combines with J gene TRBJ2-3; D remains ambiguous. The CDR3 runs 15 residues. The ends were cut back, 1 base at V and 0 bases at J, with 9 bases in the middle. In germline, CDR1 is SGDLS, CDR2 YYNGEE. CDR3 region: CASSVSKGSTDTQYF. CDR3 sequence (DNA): TGTGCCAGCAGCGTAAGCAAGGGCAGCACAGATACGCAGTATTTT.

There are a few counts of this clone. The CDR3 DNA is TGTGCCAGCAGCAGGGACAAAGTTACTGAAGCTTTCTTT. Its protein is CASSRDKVTEAFF. The chain links TRBV2 to TRBJ1-1; tentative D call: TRBD1 (6 bases). V was cut by 6 bases and J by 5 bases, with 13 bases left in between. From germline, CDR1 is SNHLY and CDR2 FYNNEI. The CDR3 sequence is 13 residues long.

CDR3 DNA sequence: TGTGCCAGCGGCAGACAGGGGAGGACAGATACGCAGTATTTT. The encoded protein is CASGRQGRTDTQYF. The V and J genes are TRBV7-2 and TRBJ2-3, with 8 bases matching TRBD1. In germline, CDR1 is SGHTA, CDR2 FQGNSA. Trimming cost V 8 bases and J 3 bases; bases outside gene matches: 7. This CDR3 is built from 14 residues.